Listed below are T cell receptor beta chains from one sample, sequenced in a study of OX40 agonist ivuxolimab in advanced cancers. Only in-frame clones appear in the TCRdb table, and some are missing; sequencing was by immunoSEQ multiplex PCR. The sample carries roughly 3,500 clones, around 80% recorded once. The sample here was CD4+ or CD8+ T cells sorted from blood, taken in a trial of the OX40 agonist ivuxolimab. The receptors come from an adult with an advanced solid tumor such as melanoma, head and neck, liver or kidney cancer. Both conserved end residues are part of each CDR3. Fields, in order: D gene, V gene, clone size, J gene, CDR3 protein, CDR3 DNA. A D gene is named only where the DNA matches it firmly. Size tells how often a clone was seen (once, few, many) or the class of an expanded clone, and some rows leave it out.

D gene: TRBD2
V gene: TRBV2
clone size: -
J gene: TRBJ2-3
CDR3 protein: CASRPGLAIYTDTQYF
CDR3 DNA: TGTGCCAGCAGGCCGGGACTAGCGATTTACACAGATACGCAGTATTTT

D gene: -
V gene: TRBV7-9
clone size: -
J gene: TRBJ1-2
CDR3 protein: CASSLAGRAHGYTF
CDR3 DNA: TGTGCCAGCAGCTTAGCGGGCAGGGCCCATGGCTACACCTTC

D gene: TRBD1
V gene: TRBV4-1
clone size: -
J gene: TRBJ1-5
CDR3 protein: CASSARPGQGNQPQHF
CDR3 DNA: TGCGCCAGCAGCGCCCGACCCGGACAGGGCAATCAGCCCCAGCATTTT

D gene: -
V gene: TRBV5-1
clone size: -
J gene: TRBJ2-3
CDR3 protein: CASSPGLNTDTQYF
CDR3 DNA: TGCGCCAGCAGCCCGGGTCTGAATACAGATACGCAGTATTTT

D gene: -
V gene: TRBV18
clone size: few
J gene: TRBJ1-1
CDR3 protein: CASSRPGPGGTEAFF
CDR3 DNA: TGTGCCAGCTCACGGCCGGGACCAGGTGGGACTGAAGCTTTCTTT

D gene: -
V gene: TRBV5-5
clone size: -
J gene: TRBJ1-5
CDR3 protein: CASSLSQHSNQPQHF
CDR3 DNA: TGTGCCAGCAGCTTGTCACAGCATAGCAATCAGCCCCAGCATTTT

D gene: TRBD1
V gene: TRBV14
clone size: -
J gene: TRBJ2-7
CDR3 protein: CASSQEDRGLYEQYF
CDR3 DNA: TGTGCCAGCAGCCAAGAGGACAGGGGGCTTTACGAGCAGTACTTC

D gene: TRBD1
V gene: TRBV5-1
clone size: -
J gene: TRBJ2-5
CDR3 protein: CASSLTGLETQYF
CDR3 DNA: TGCGCCAGTAGCTTGACAGGGTTAGAGACCCAGTACTTC

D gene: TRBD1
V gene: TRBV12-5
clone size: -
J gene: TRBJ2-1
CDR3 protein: CASGDAGTGHTNEQFF
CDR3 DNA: TGTGCTAGTGGGGACGCCGGGACAGGGCATACGAATGAGCAGTTCTTC

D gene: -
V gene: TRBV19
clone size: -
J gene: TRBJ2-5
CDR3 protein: CASTPLGEETQYF
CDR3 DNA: TGTGCCAGTACCCCACTGGGGGAAGAGACCCAGTACTTC

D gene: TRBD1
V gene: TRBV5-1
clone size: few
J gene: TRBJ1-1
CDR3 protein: CASSGAGGYTEAFF
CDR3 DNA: TGCGCCAGCAGCGGTGCAGGGGGCTACACTGAAGCTTTCTTT

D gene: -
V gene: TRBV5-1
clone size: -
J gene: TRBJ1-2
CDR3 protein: CASSPGRTYGYTF
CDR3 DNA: TGCGCCAGCAGCCCGGGACGGACCTATGGCTACACCTTC

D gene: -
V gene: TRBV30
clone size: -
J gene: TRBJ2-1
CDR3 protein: CAWSWTAGNEQFF
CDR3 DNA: TGTGCCTGGAGCTGGACGGCGGGGAATGAGCAGTTCTTC

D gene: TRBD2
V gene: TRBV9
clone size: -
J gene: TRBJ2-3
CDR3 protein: CASSPAGGRTDTQYF
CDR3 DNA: TGTGCCAGCAGCCCCGCGGGGGGGCGCACAGATACGCAGTATTTT

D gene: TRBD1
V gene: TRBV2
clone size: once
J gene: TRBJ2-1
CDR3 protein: CASRTGTGGLSYNEQFF
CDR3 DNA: TGTGCCAGCAGGACCGGGACAGGGGGGTTATCCTACAATGAGCAGTTCTTC

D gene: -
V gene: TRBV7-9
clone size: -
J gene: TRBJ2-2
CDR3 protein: CATPATLVVGELFF
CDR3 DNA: TGTGCCACCCCAGCAACCCTGGTGGTCGGGGAGCTGTTTTTT

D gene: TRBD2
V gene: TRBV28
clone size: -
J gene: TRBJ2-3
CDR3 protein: CASSSWTSGSGDTQYF
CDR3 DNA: TGTGCCAGCAGTTCCTGGACTAGCGGGAGTGGAGATACGCAGTATTTT

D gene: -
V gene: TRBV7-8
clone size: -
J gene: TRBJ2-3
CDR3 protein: CASTEAGFQDTQYF
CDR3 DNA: TGTGCCAGCACCGAGGCCGGGTTTCAGGATACGCAGTATTTT

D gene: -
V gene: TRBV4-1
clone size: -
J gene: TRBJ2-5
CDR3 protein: CASSQEGVGAGLQETQYF
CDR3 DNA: TGCGCCAGCAGCCAAGAGGGGGTAGGGGCCGGCCTTCAAGAGACCCAGTACTTC

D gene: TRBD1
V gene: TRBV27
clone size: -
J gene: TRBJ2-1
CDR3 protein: CASSLYDRGGEQFF
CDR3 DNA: TGTGCCAGCAGTTTATACGACAGGGGGGGTGAGCAGTTCTTC

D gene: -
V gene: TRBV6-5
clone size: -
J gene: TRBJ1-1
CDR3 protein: CASTTSGVTEAFF
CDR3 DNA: TGTGCCAGCACCACTTCGGGGGTCACTGAAGCTTTCTTT

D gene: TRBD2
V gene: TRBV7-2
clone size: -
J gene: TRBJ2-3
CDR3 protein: CASSLIAGGPTDTQYF
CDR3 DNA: TGTGCCAGCAGCCTAATAGCGGGAGGGCCCACAGATACGCAGTATTTT

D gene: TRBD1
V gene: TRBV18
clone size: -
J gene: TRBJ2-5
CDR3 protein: CASSPLEDRGRLETQYF
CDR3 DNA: TGTGCCAGCTCACCACTTGAGGACAGGGGAAGGCTTGAGACCCAGTACTTC

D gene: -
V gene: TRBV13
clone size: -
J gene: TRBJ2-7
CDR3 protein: CASSFGQSTYEQYF
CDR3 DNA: TGTGCCAGCAGCTTCGGACAGTCGACCTACGAGCAGTACTTC

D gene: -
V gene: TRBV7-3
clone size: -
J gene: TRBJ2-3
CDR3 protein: CASSSSTDTQYF
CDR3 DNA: TGTGCCAGCAGCTCAAGCACAGATACGCAGTATTTT

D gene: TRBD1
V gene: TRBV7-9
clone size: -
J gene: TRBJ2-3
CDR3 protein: CATDPGQGPDTQYF
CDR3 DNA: TGTGCCACTGACCCGGGACAGGGACCAGATACGCAGTATTTT

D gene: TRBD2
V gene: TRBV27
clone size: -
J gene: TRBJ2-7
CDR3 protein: CASKWTSGRVYEQYF
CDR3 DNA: TGTGCCAGCAAGTGGACTAGCGGGAGGGTCTACGAGCAGTACTTC

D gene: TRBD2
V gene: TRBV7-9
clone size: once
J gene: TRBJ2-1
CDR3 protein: CASSPRTSEGEQFF
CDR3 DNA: TGTGCCAGCAGCCCGCGGACTAGCGAGGGTGAGCAGTTCTTC

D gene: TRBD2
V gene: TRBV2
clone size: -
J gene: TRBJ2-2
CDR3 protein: CASSVVLGRGTGELFF
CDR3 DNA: TGTGCCAGCAGTGTGGTGCTAGGGAGGGGCACCGGGGAGCTGTTTTTT

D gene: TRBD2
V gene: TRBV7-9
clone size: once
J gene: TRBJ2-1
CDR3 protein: CASSQTAGGIEQFF
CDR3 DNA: TGTGCCAGCAGTCAAACGGCGGGAGGTATTGAGCAGTTCTTC

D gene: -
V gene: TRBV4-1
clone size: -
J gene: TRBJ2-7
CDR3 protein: CASSQVPGVTYEQYF
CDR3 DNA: TGCGCCAGCAGCCAAGTTCCGGGAGTTACCTACGAGCAGTACTTC

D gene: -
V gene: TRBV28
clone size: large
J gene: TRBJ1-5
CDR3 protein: CASTLLASQPQHF
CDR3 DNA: TGTGCCAGCACCCTTCTAGCGAGTCAGCCCCAGCATTTT

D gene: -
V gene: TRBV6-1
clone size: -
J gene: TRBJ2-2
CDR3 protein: CASSETQGSTGELFF
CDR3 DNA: TGTGCCAGCAGTGAGACACAGGGAAGCACCGGGGAGCTGTTTTTT

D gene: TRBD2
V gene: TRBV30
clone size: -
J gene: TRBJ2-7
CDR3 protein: CAWSQGGSAYEQYF
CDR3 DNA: TGTGCCTGGAGTCAGGGCGGGAGTGCGTACGAGCAGTACTTC

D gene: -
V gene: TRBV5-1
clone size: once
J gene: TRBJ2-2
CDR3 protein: CASSYYGQSTGELFF
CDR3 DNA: TGCGCCAGCAGCTACTACGGACAGTCTACCGGGGAGCTGTTTTTT

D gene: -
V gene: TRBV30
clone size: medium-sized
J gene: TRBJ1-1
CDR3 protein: CAWSVVGGYTEAFF
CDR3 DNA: TGTGCCTGGAGTGTAGTAGGGGGATACACTGAAGCTTTCTTT

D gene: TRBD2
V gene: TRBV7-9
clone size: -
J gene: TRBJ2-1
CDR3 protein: CASTAPRVGSGSRHNEQFF
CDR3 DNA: TGTGCCAGCACAGCCCCCCGGGTGGGTAGCGGGAGTCGGCACAATGAGCAGTTCTTC

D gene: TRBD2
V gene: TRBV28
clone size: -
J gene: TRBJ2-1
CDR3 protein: CASSYRTAGEGSYNEQFF
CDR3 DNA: TGTGCCAGCAGTTACCGCACGGCGGGGGAGGGGTCCTACAATGAGCAGTTCTTC

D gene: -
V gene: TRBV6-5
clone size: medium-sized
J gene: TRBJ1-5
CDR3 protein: CASSYVLGPNQPQHF
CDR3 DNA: TGTGCCAGCAGTTATGTGCTGGGACCCAATCAGCCCCAGCATTTT

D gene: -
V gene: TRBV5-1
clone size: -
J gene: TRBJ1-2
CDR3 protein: CASSFDSNYGYTF
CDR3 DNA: TGCGCCAGCAGTTTTGACAGTAACTATGGCTACACCTTC

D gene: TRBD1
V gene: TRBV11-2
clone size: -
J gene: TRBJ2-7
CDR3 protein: CASRKDRGFQEQYF
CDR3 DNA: TGTGCCAGCAGGAAAGACAGGGGCTTTCAGGAGCAGTACTTC

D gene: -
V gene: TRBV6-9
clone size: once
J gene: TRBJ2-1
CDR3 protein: CASTLKGVESNEQFF
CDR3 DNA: TGTGCCAGCACCTTAAAGGGGGTAGAATCCAATGAGCAGTTCTTC

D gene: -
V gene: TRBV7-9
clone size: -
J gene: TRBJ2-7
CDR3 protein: CASSLGRGGDEQYF
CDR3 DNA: TGTGCCAGCAGCTTAGGAAGAGGAGGGGACGAGCAGTACTTC

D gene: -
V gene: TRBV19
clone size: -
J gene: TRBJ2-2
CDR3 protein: CASRDGRDTGELFF
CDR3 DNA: TGTGCCAGCAGGGACGGGCGGGACACCGGGGAGCTGTTTTTT

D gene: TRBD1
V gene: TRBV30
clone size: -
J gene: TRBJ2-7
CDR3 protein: CAWSDGTGTYEQYF
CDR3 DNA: TGTGCCTGGAGTGACGGGACAGGGACCTACGAGCAGTACTTC

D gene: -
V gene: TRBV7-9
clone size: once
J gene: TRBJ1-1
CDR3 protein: CASSQPTRNTEAFF
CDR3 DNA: TGTGCCAGCAGCCAACCGACACGGAACACTGAAGCTTTCTTT

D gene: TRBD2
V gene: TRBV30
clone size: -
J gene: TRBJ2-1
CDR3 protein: CAWSVIGRFDEQFF
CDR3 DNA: TGTGCCTGGAGTGTAATCGGGAGGTTCGATGAGCAGTTCTTC

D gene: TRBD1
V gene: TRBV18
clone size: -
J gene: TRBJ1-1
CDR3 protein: CASSPGQLMNTEAFF
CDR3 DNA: TGTGCCAGCTCACCGGGACAGCTCATGAACACTGAAGCTTTCTTT

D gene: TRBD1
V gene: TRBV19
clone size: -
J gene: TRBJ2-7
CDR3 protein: CASSLNRGRFEQYF
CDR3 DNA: TGTGCCAGTAGTCTTAACAGGGGGCGGTTCGAGCAGTACTTC

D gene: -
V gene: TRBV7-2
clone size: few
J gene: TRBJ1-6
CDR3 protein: CASSWRTGLNSPLHF
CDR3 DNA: TGTGCCAGCAGCTGGCGAACAGGTCTTAATTCACCCCTCCACTTT

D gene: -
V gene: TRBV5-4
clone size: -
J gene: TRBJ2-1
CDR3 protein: CASSFGQNEQFF
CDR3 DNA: TGTGCCAGCAGCTTTGGACAGAATGAGCAGTTCTTC

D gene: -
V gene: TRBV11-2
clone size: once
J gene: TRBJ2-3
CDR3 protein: CASSLGVTGYTDTQYF
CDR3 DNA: TGTGCCAGCAGCTTAGGGGTGACGGGCTACACAGATACGCAGTATTTT

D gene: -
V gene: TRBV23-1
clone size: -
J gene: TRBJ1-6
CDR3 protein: CASRHARALHF
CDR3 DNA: TGCGCCAGCAGACACGCACGGGCCCTCCACTTT

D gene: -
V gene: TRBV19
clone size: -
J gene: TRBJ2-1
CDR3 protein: CASSISYNEQFF
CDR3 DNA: TGTGCCAGTAGTATATCCTACAATGAGCAGTTCTTC

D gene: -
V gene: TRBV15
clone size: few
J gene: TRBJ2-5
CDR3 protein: CAISREAGIQETQYF
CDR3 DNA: TGTGCCATCAGCAGAGAGGCGGGGATCCAAGAGACCCAGTACTTC

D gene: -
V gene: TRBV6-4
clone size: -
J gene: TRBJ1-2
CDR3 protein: CASSAGEDYGYTF
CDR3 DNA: TGTGCCAGCAGTGCGGGAGAGGACTATGGCTACACCTTC

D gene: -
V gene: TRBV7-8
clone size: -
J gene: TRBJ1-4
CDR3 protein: CASRSVNEKLFF
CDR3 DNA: TGTGCCAGCCGGAGTGTTAATGAAAAACTGTTTTTT